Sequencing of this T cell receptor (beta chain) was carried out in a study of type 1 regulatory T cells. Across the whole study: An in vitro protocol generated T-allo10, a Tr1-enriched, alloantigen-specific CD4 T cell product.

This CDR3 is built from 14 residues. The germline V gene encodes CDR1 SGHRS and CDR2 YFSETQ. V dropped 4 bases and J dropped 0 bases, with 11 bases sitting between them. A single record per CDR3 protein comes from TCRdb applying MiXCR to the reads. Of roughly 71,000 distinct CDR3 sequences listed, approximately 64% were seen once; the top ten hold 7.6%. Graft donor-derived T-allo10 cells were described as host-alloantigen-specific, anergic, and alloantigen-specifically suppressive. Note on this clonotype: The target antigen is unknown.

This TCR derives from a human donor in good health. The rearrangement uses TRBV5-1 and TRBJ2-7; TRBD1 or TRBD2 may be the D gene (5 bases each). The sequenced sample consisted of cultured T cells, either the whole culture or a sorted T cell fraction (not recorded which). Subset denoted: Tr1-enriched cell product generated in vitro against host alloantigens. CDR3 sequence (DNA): TGCGCCAGCAGCAAAGGGGACGGCTCCTACGAGCAGTACTTC. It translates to CASSKGDGSYEQYF.